This T cell receptor (beta chain) originates from a study of control samples from healthy donors and cancer patients (dated by TCRdb to 2018 to 2021). With respect to this clone: Its cognate antigen has yet to be identified. There are no base qualities to consult, and no much larger clone falls within one base.

To prepare the library, the immunoSEQ multiplex PCR assay was applied. Not all clones reach the TCRdb copy of this immuneACCESS table, which keeps in-frame sequences only. Checked studies attribute under half of the gap to unresolved V genes and leave the rest unexplained. Within this sample are roughly 140,000 clones, with over 85% of them counted one time only. The ten most abundant clones make up under 2.5% of the sample. For CDR1 and CDR2, the germline V gene (reference sequence) lists LGHDT and YNNKEL. The junction shows trimming of 4 bases on V and 2 bases on J, and the gene matches do not reach 3 bases of it. The CDR3, from cysteine to phenylalanine, totals 14 residues. Only the CDR3 region is kept as DNA, spanning 42 bases read in frame from base 1.

The sample taken for sequencing was blood. This clonotype was obtained from a man aged 50-59 years in good health. Here the chain combines TRBV3-1 (or the pseudogene TRBV3-2) and TRBJ2-3; a stretch of 7 junction bases matches TRBD2. The CDR3: CASSLGLDTDTQYF. The bases read TGTGCCAGCAGCCTAGGACTAGACACAGATACGCAGTATTTT.